Presented here are 8 T cell receptor beta chains from one specimen sequenced in a study of cytomegalovirus exposure and HLA in healthy donors. The data were produced by immunoSEQ multiplex PCR, yet TCRdb's version contains in-frame clones alone and is incomplete. The repertoire has some 180,000 clones, 86% of them found once; the top ten carry 7.2%. What was sequenced was PBMCs. These receptors came from a man aged 25 to 45 in good health and CMV-seropositive.

The chain couples TRBV27 to TRBJ1-2; D is ambiguous. The CDR3 length is 16 residues. V gave up 6 bases and J gave up 0 bases, with 17 bases separating them. Germline V lookup: CDR1 MNHEY, CDR2 SMNVEV (reference sequence). Written as DNA, the CDR3 is TGTGCCAGCAGGAATCCTACCGATAGGGCTAACTATGGCTACACCTTC. This sequence encodes CASRNPTDRANYGYTF.

The CDR3 region is CASSEGRGADIQYF. The CDR3 DNA sequence: TGTGCCAGCAGTGAAGGTAGGGGCGCGGACATTCAGTACTTC. The V call is TRBV2, the J call TRBJ2-4; D possibly corresponds to TRBD1 (5 bases). This CDR3 has 14 residues. The V end was cut by 1 base, the J end by 8 bases, with 12 bases between. Per the germline V gene, CDR1 is SNHLY and CDR2 is FYNNEI.

The chain employs TRBV11-2 and TRBJ1-1, with D uncertain. The V gene's germline CDR1 is SGHAT and CDR2 FQNNGV. Trimming shortened V by 6 bases and J by 5 bases, and 4 bases separated the two germline ends. There are 10 residues in the CDR3. CDR3 region: CASRGTEAFF. CDR3 DNA sequence: TGTGCCAGCAGGGGGACTGAAGCTTTCTTT.

The V and J genes are TRBV6-5 and TRBJ1-2; D may be TRBD1 (5 bases). The ends were cut back, 8 bases at V and 4 bases at J, with 14 bases in the middle. CDR3 size: 13 residues. Germline CDR1 and CDR2: MNHEY and SVGAGI. The DNA for the CDR3 is TGTGCCAGCGGGGACGGAAGAGGCTATGGCTACACCTTC. It yields the protein CASGDGRGYGYTF.

This chain connects TRBV7-3 to TRBJ2-3; 7 bases are a match to TRBD2. The CDR3 extends over 14 amino acids. Unmatched junction bases numbered 9, after V lost 5 bases and J lost 7 bases. In germline, CDR1 is SGHTA, CDR2 FQGTGA. The CDR3 region has the DNA TGTGCCAGCAGCCTGGCTAGCGGTCCTAATACGCAGTATTTT. It translates to CASSLASGPNTQYF.

The chain links TRBV4-3 to TRBJ2-7, with 7 positions matching TRBD2. J gave up 0 bases and V 4 bases, and 6 bases lay outside the gene matches. Germline V gene lookup returns CDR1 LGHNA and CDR2 YSLEER. CDR3 length equals 15 residues. This chain's CDR3 is CASSPGGSLSYEQYF. The CDR3 coding sequence is TGCGCCAGCAGCCCGGGAGGCAGCCTCTCCTACGAGCAGTACTTC.

The V gene is TRBV25-1, the J gene TRBJ2-7; 7 positions match TRBD2. CDR3 length: 14 amino acids. V gave up 0 bases and J gave up 4 bases; unmatched junction bases: 3. CDR1 is MGHDK and CDR2 is SYGVNS in the germline V gene. In DNA form, the CDR3 reads TGTGCCAGCAGTGAATATAGGGAGGGGTACGAGCAGTACTTC. It codes for CASSEYREGYEQYF.

There are a few counts of this clone. The J gene is TRBJ1-2, the V gene TRBV18; D not resolved. CDR1 and CDR2 (germline): KGHSH, LQKENI. Trimming cost V 3 bases and J 8 bases, with 7 bases left between them. The CDR3 runs 11 residues. CDR3 region: CASSPAEGYTF. The CDR3 region has the DNA TGTGCCAGCTCACCGGCGGAAGGCTACACCTTC.